This TCR beta chain originates from a study of OX40 agonist ivuxolimab in advanced cancers. At the level of the study: The diagnoses of dose-escalation patients were hepatocellular carcinoma, melanoma, renal cell or head and neck cancer.

Germline values: CDR1 MNHEY, CDR2 SVGAGI. After removal of 2 bases from V and 4 bases from J, the junction contained 6 bases not matched to a gene. The CDR3 totals 16 residues. Generated by immunoSEQ multiplex PCR, the TCRdb table keeps only in-frame clones and is missing some. This sample carries about 44,000 clones, roughly 89% of them seen once, and the ten largest clones take under 55%. As to this clone: No antigen is known for it.

Patients were ruled out by autoimmune disease history or systemic immunosuppression. Findings and limits, study-wide: Antigen targets of the expanded peripheral T cells went undetermined. Within 6 weeks, CD4+ and CD8+ blood T cells expanded clonally at 0.1 to 3.0 mg/kg.

This TCR derives from an adult with an advanced solid tumor such as melanoma, head and neck, liver or kidney cancer. Sequencing used CD4+ or CD8+ T cells sorted from blood, obtained in a trial of the OX40 agonist ivuxolimab. The V and J genes are TRBV6-5 and TRBJ2-1; 9 nucleotides match TRBD1. The chain's CDR3 is CASSYRQGEWYNEQFF. The CDR3 DNA follows: TGTGCCAGCAGTTACCGACAGGGGGAGTGGTACAATGAGCAGTTCTTC.